Below are 29 T cell receptor beta chains sequenced from a single sample in a study of control samples from healthy donors and cancer patients. Some clones are missing from TCRdb's copy, which holds only in-frame ones; the method was immunoSEQ multiplex PCR. The sample holds about 52,000 clones, 85% to 95% seen once. Sequenced input: blood. The receptors stem from a man aged 30 to 45 in good health.

This chain connects TRBV28 to TRBJ2-7; 9 bases map to TRBD2. V gave up 3 bases and J gave up 4 bases; unmatched junction bases: 4. Per germline, CDR1 MDHEN and CDR2 SYDVKM. The CDR3 is made up of 14 amino acids. The CDR3 nucleotides read TGTGCCAGCAGTTTCCGGACTAGCGAGTACGAGCAGTACTTC. It translates to CASSFRTSEYEQYF.

This clone has a single count. The chain employs TRBV5-4 and TRBJ1-4; the match to TRBD1 covers 10 bases. The junction had 12 bases not matched to a gene; V was cut back by 4 bases and J by 3 bases. CDR3 size: 18 residues. In germline, CDR1 is SGHNT, CDR2 YYREEE (reference sequence). CDR3 in amino acids: CASSGRQGASGSNEKLFF. CDR3 sequence (DNA): TGTGCCAGCAGCGGTCGACAGGGGGCCTCTGGTTCTAATGAAAAACTGTTTTTT.

The CDR3 sequence is CASTEEFNSPLHF. In DNA, the CDR3 is TGTGCCAGCACGGAGGAGTTTAATTCACCCCTCCACTTT. This chain connects TRBV2 to TRBJ1-6; D is uncertain. Germline V gives CDR1 SNHLY, CDR2 FYNNEI. V was trimmed by 7 bases and J by 6 bases, leaving 10 bases between them. The CDR3 has 13 amino acids.

This chain uses TRBV12-5 with TRBJ1-5, with TRBD1 matching over 7 bases. Trimming removed 7 bases from V and 0 bases from J; junction bases left unmatched: 9. CDR1 and CDR2 (germline): LGHNT, FRNRAP. This CDR3 contains 16 residues. The CDR3 nucleotides are TGTGCTAGTGCCCCTGGACAGGTTACTAGCAATCAGCCCCAGCATTTT. It encodes CASAPGQVTSNQPQHF.

The chain recombines TRBV5-4 with TRBJ1-4, with D perhaps TRBD1 (6 bases). V lost 4 bases and J lost 0, with 13 bases in between. The germline gives CDR1 SGHNT, CDR2 YYREEE (reference sequence). The CDR3 has 16 residues. The DNA for the CDR3 is TGTGCCAGCAGCACCTACAGGACAGCAACTAATGAAAAACTGTTTTTT. It translates to CASSTYRTATNEKLFF.

This sequence joins TRBV28 and TRBJ2-1; D uncertain. Trimming took off 6 bases at V and 1 base at J, with 16 bases between the two ends. CDR3 length equals 16 residues. The germline CDR1 and CDR2 sequences are MDHEN and SYDVKM. The CDR3 loop is CASSLSGPGSYNEQFF. CDR3 sequence (DNA): TGTGCCAGCAGCTTGTCCGGACCCGGGTCCTACAATGAGCAGTTCTTC.

About this clone itself: Other DNA sequences within the sample encode an identical CDR3. The V and J genes are TRBV28 and TRBJ2-3, with D uncertain. Germline V gene data show CDR1 as MDHEN and CDR2 as SYDVKM. Trimming cost V 6 bases and J 0 bases, with 10 bases left between them. The CDR3 contains 14 residues. The CDR3 bases are TGTGCCAGCAGCCGCTCGGGCAGCACAGATACGCAGTATTTT. This encodes CASSRSGSTDTQYF. Full variable domain (outside the CDR3, taken from reference TRBV28 and TRBJ2-3): DVKVTQSSRYLVKRTGEKVFLECVQDMDHENMFWYRQDPGLGLRLIYFSYDVKMKEKGDIPEGYSVSREKKERFSLILESASTNQTSMYLCASSRSGSTDTQYFGPGTRLTVL.

The chain is built from TRBV9 and TRBJ2-5; TRBD2 is a possible D gene (6 bases). Per germline, CDR1 SGDLS and CDR2 YYNGEE. The CDR3 covers 14 residues. Deletions cut 3 bases from V and 5 bases from J, with 14 bases between. The CDR3 coding sequence is TGTGCCAGCAGCGGGGGGGTCGAGTGGGAGACCCAGTACTTC. This sequence encodes CASSGGVEWETQYF.

This clone has a single count. This rearrangement joins TRBV28 to TRBJ1-1; D is unresolved. Germline assignment: CDR1 MDHEN and CDR2 SYDVKM. The V end lost 2 bases, the J end lost 3 bases, and 10 bases lay between the germline ends. The CDR3 length is 14 residues. The CDR3 DNA sequence: TGTGCCAGCAGTTTACGGCCTCGGTACACTGAAGCTTTCTTT. This gives the protein CASSLRPRYTEAFF.

The chain carries TRBV4-1 and TRBJ2-5; D is unclear. Germline V gives CDR1 MGHRA, CDR2 YSYEKL. This CDR3 region has 15 residues. The V gene lost 0 bases and the J gene lost 1 base, with 9 bases spanning the gap. The CDR3 DNA sequence: TGCGCCAGCAGCCAAGAATGGCTACTCCAAGAGACCCAGTACTTC. Translation gives CASSQEWLLQETQYF.

A remark on this clone: Other DNA sequences within the sample encode an identical CDR3. CDR3 amino acids: CSATLANEQFF. CDR3 sequence (DNA): TGCAGCGCCACACTAGCGAATGAGCAGTTCTTC. The genes are TRBV20-1 and TRBJ2-1; the match to TRBD2 covers 7 bases. Germline V gene data show CDR1 as DFQATT and CDR2 as SNEGSKA (reference sequence). The CDR3 is made up of 11 amino acids.

The CDR3 DNA follows: TGTGCCAGCAACTGGGGGACGGCTGGAAACACCATATATTTT. Translation gives CASNWGTAGNTIYF. The chain employs TRBV6-5 and TRBJ1-3, with a possible D match to TRBD1 (5 bases). Trimming cost V 7 bases and J 2 bases, with 12 bases left between them. This CDR3 is built from 14 residues. Germline V gene data show CDR1 as MNHEY and CDR2 as SVGAGI.

This clone was counted once. V is TRBV3-1 (or the pseudogene TRBV3-2) and J is TRBJ2-3; 10 nucleotides line up with TRBD1. Per the germline V gene, CDR1 is LGHDT and CDR2 is YNNKEL (reference sequence). The CDR3 sequence is 15 residues long. J was trimmed by 3 bases and V by 3 bases; bases with no gene match: 3. The CDR3 sequence is CASSQTGQGTDTQYF. CDR3 in DNA: TGTGCCAGCAGCCAGACGGGACAGGGGACAGATACGCAGTATTTT.

The chain employs TRBV15 and TRBJ1-3; D gene unclear. The CDR3 sequence is 14 residues long. V shed 0 bases and J shed 1 base, with 4 bases lying between them. Germline loops: CDR1 LNHNV, CDR2 YYDKDF (reference sequence). The CDR3 here is CATSRDVSGNTIYF. CDR3 in DNA: TGTGCCACCAGCAGAGATGTGTCTGGAAACACCATATATTTT.

This clone was recorded only once. The chain employs TRBV4-1 and TRBJ1-2; no clear D. Per the germline V gene, CDR1 is MGHRA and CDR2 is YSYEKL. The CDR3 is made up of 14 amino acids. V lost 0 bases, J lost 3 bases, and 8 bases lay in between. CDR3 nucleotide sequence: TGCGCCAGCAGCCAAGAGCCCACTTACTATGGCTACACCTTC. Encoded protein: CASSQEPTYYGYTF.

The V and J genes are TRBV19 and TRBJ2-2, with 12 bases lining up with TRBD2. V shed 6 bases and J 4 bases; nucleotides not matched to a gene: 3. The CDR3 runs 15 residues. CDR1 and CDR2 (germline): LNHDA, SQIVND (reference sequence). In nucleotides, the CDR3 is TGTGCCAGTAGCTCTAGCGGGAGGGGCACCGGGGAGCTGTTTTTT. Its protein product is CASSSSGRGTGELFF.

This chain connects TRBV6-5 to TRBJ1-5; D uncertain. The CDR3 spans 14 residues. Trimming removed 4 bases from V and 3 bases from J, with 10 bases in between. The germline CDR1 and CDR2 sequences are MNHEY and SVGAGI. The CDR3 reads CASSFSRSNQPQHF. The CDR3 DNA reads as TGTGCCAGCAGTTTCAGCAGATCCAATCAGCCCCAGCATTTT.

As concerns this clone: This specimen includes other DNA sequences encoding the same CDR3. The gene calls are TRBV9 and TRBJ2-1; 11 nucleotides match TRBD2. The J segment lost 3 bases and the V segment lost 4 bases, leaving 3 bases of the junction unmatched. CDR1 and CDR2 from the germline V gene are SGDLS and YYNGEE. This CDR3 region has 15 residues. DNA for the CDR3: TGTGCCAGCAGCCCCGGGACTAGCGGCTACAATGAGCAGTTCTTC. This translates into CASSPGTSGYNEQFF.

The count of this clone is one. The rearrangement joins TRBV6-5 to TRBJ2-7, with D possibly matching TRBD1 (6 bases). V was shortened by 2 bases and J by 5 bases, with 16 bases between the two germline ends. This CDR3 region has 15 residues. CDR1 MNHEY and CDR2 SVGAGI come from the germline V gene. The DNA for the CDR3 is TGTGCCAGCAGTTACCTTTTACAGGGTCGGGACGAGCAGTACTTC. Translation gives CASSYLLQGRDEQYF.

The chain couples TRBV10-1 to TRBJ2-1, with 13 positions matching TRBD2. Germline CDR1 and CDR2: WNHNN and SYGVQD (reference sequence). The CDR3 extends over 15 amino acids. V lost 0 bases, J lost 11 bases, and 4 bases stayed unmatched. The CDR3 reads CASSESGTSGIKQFF. CDR3 DNA: TGCGCCAGCAGTGAGTCGGGGACTAGCGGGATTAAGCAGTTCTTC.

The chain links TRBV9 to TRBJ1-1; D remains ambiguous. The CDR3 consists of 14 residues. V was trimmed by 4 bases and J by 1 base, leaving 11 bases between them. CDR1 and CDR2 (germline): SGDLS, YYNGEE. Written as DNA, the CDR3 is TGTGCCAGCAGCACGACCAGCGGGAACACTGAAGCTTTCTTT. Translated: CASSTTSGNTEAFF.

The J gene is TRBJ2-7, the V gene TRBV5-6, with D perhaps matching TRBD2 (5 bases). This CDR3 has 15 residues. Germline loops: CDR1 SGHDT, CDR2 YYEEEE. The V end was cut by 3 bases, the J end by 0 bases, with 13 bases between. CDR3 in amino acids: CASSSRLRSSYEQYF. The CDR3 nucleotides are TGTGCCAGCAGCTCCCGACTAAGGAGCTCCTACGAGCAGTACTTC.

This chain joins TRBV19 and TRBJ2-1, with TRBD1 as a possible D gene (5 bases). Trimming pared 2 bases from V and 6 bases from J, leaving 11 bases between. CDR1 LNHDA and CDR2 SQIVND come from the germline V gene (reference sequence). This CDR3 is built from 14 residues. CDR3 DNA: TGTGCCAGTAGTATAAATAGGGGCACCAATGAGCAGTTCTTC. Translating it yields CASSINRGTNEQFF.

J is TRBJ2-4 and V is TRBV30; D is perhaps TRBD1 (6 bases). The germline V gene has CDR1 GTSNPN and CDR2 SVGIG (reference sequence). V was pared by 5 bases and J by 3 bases, with 11 bases between. The CDR3 is 13 amino acids. CDR3 nucleotide sequence: TGTGCCTGGCAACAGGGATACAAAAACATTCAGTACTTC. This translates into CAWQQGYKNIQYF. Supplemented by reference TRBV30 and TRBJ2-4, the full variable domain reads SQTIHQWPATLVQPVGSPLSLECTVEGTSNPNLYWYRQAAGRGLQLLFYSVGIGQISSEVPQNLSASRPQDRQFILSSKKLLLSDSGFYLCAWQQGYKNIQYFGAGTRLSVL.

This chain connects TRBV7-3 to TRBJ1-1, with D perhaps TRBD1 (5 bases). The CDR3 has 12 residues. Germline CDR1 reads SGHTA; CDR2 reads FQGTGA. V lost 5 bases and J lost 8, with 12 bases in between. The CDR3 region is CASSHRFGEAFF. The CDR3 DNA reads as TGTGCCAGCAGCCACAGGTTCGGCGAAGCTTTCTTT.

The genes are TRBV3-1 (or the pseudogene TRBV3-2) and TRBJ1-3, with D unclear. Trimming pared 0 bases from V and 7 bases from J, leaving 10 bases between. Germline assignment: CDR1 LGHDT and CDR2 YNNKEL (reference sequence). The CDR3 totals 14 residues. This CDR3 is CASSQEPGGNTIYF. CDR3 sequence (DNA): TGTGCCAGCAGCCAAGAACCGGGAGGGAACACCATATATTTT.

The rearrangement joins TRBV28 to TRBJ1-2; 9 bases map to TRBD1. The junction had 9 bases not matched to a gene; V was cut back by 4 bases and J by 0 bases. The CDR3 totals 17 residues. CDR1 is MDHEN and CDR2 is SYDVKM in the germline V gene. The CDR3 region is CASSSPGQGKANYGYTF. In nucleotides, the CDR3 is TGTGCCAGCAGTTCGCCGGGACAGGGAAAAGCTAACTATGGCTACACCTTC.

The chain joins TRBV7-9 to TRBJ2-3, with TRBD2 identical over 9 bases. CDR3 size: 15 residues. CDR1 and CDR2 from the germline V gene are SEHNR and FQNEAQ (reference sequence). V gave up 5 bases and J gave up 3 bases; unmatched junction bases: 6. The CDR3 spells CASSPLAGITDTQYF. CDR3 nucleotide sequence: TGTGCCAGCAGCCCCCTAGCGGGAATAACAGATACGCAGTATTTT.

The chain has TRBV6-5 and TRBJ2-7, with no clear D. The CDR3 is 10 residues long. CDR1 MNHEY and CDR2 SVGAGI come from the germline V gene. The CDR3 loop reads CATSWDEQYF. Here the CDR3 DNA reads TGTGCTACCTCATGGGACGAGCAGTACTTC.